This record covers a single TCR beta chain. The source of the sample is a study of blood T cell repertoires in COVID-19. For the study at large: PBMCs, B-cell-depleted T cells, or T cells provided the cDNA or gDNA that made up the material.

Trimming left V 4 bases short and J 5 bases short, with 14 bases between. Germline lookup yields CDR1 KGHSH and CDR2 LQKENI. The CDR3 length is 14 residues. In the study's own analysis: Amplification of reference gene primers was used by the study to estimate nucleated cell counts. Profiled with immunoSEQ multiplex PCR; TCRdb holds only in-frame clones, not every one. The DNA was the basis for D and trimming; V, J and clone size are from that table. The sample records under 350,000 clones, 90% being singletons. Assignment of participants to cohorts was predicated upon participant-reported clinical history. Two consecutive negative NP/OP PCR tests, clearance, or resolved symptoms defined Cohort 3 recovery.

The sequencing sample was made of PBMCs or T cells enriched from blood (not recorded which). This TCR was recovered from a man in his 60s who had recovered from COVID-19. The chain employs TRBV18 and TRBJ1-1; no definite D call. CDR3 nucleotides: TGTGCCAGCTCACTACAAAGGAGGGATACTGAAGCTTTCTTT. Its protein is CASSLQRRDTEAFF. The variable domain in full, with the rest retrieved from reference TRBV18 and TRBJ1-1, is NAGVMQNPRHLVRRRGQEARLRCSPMKGHSHVYWYRQLPEEGLKFMVYLQKENIIDESGMPKERFSAEFPKEGPSILRIQQVVRGDSAAYFCASSLQRRDTEAFFGQGTRLTVV.